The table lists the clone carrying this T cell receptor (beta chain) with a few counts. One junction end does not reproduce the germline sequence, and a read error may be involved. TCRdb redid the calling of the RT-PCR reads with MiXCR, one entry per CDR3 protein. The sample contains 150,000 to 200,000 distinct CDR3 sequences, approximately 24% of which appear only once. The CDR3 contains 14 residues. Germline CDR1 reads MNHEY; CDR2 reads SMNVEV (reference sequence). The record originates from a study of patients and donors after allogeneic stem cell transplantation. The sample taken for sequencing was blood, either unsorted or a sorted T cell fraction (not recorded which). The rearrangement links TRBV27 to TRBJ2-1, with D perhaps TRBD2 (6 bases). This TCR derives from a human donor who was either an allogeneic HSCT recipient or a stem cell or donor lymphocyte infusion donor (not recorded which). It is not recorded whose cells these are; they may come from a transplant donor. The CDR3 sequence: CASSQGLQPNELRF. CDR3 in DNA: TGTGCCAGCAGTCAGGGACTTCAGCCGAATGAGTTAAGGTTC.